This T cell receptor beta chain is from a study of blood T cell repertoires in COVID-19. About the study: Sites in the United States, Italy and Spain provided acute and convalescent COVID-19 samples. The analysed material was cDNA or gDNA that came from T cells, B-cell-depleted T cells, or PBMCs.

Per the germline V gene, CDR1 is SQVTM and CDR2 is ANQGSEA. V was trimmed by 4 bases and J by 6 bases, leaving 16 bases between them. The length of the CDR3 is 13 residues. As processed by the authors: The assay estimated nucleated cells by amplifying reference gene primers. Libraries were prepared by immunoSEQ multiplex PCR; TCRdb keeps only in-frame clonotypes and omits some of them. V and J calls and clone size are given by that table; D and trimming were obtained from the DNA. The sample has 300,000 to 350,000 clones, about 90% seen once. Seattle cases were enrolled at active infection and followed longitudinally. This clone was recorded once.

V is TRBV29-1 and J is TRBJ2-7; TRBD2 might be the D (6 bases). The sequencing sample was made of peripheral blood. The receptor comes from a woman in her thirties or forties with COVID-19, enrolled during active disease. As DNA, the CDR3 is TGCAGCGTTGTCCGAACCCAGGGAGGCGAGCAGTACTTC. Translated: CSVVRTQGGEQYF.